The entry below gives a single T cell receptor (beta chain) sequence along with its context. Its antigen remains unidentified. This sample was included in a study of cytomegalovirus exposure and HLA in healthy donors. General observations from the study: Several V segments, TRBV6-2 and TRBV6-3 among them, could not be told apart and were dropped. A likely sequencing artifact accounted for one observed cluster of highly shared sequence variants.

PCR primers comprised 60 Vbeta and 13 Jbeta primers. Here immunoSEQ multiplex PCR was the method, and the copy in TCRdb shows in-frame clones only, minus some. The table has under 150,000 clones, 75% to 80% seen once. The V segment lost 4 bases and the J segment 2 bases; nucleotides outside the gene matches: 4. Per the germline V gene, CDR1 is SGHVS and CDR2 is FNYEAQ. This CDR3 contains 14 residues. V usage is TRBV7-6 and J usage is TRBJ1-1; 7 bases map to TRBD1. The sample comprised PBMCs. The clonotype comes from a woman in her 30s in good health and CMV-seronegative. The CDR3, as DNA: TGTGCCAGCAGCTATGGACAGGCAAACACTGAAGCTTTCTTT. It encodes CASSYGQANTEAFF.